Presented here are 30 T cell receptor beta chains from one specimen sequenced in a study of post-analysis software for immune sequencing data. Findings and caveats of the study: Patients showed TRBV5-6, TRBV5-1 and TRBV20-1 among several TRBV segments more frequent than in controls.

Unique-molecular-identifier-tagged TCR beta cDNA libraries were used. TCRdb re-derived calls from the PCR reads in MiXCR, one entry per CDR3 protein. Here the sample spans fewer than 550,000 distinct CDR3 sequences, about a third being singletons. Antigens for these TCRs are unknown. Sequencing input: blood. These receptors originate from a girl under 18 with multiple sclerosis.

The rearrangement joins TRBV2 to TRBJ2-1; 9 positions match TRBD1. There are 15 residues in the CDR3. Losses at the gene ends were 6 bases for V and 5 bases for J; bases not matched to a gene: 8. Germline V gene lookup returns CDR1 SNHLY and CDR2 FYNNEI. The CDR3 protein is CASSIGQGLNNEQFF. The DNA for the CDR3 is TGTGCCAGCAGCATCGGACAGGGGTTAAACAATGAGCAGTTCTTC.

The rearrangement joins TRBV12-3 or TRBV12-4 to TRBJ2-2; 10 nucleotides align to TRBD2. CDR3 length equals 18 residues. Germline trimming cut 5 bases from V and 0 bases from J; bases unmatched to any gene: 9. The CDR3 DNA reads TGTGCCAGCAGTCCGGGACTAGCGCGGTTCGCGAACACCGGGGAGCTGTTTTTT. Translated: CASSPGLARFANTGELFF.

The V and J genes are TRBV7-8 and TRBJ2-1; the D gene could be TRBD1 or TRBD2 (5 bases each). This CDR3 has 18 amino acids. Germline loops: CDR1 SGHVS, CDR2 FQNEAQ. Between the trimmed V and J ends, which lost 5 bases and 7 bases, there was a span of 27 bases. CDR3 DNA: TGTGCCAGCAGCACCCTACCCGGGGCCCAGGTGAGTGGGAATGAGCAGTTCTTC. Translating it yields CASSTLPGAQVSGNEQFF.

This clonotype was counted between two and nine times. V and J are TRBV6-5 and TRBJ1-5; 7 nucleotides align to TRBD1. The CDR3 covers 13 residues. J gave up 6 bases and V 8 bases, and 7 bases lay outside the gene matches. Germline-derived CDR1 and CDR2 are MNHEY and SVGAGI. The CDR3 protein is CASALQGTQPQHF. The DNA of the CDR3 is TGTGCCAGCGCTTTACAGGGGACTCAGCCCCAGCATTTT.

The V gene is TRBV5-5, the J gene TRBJ2-5, with D possibly being TRBD1 (6 bases). V lost 3 bases and J lost 5, with 20 bases in between. This CDR3 comprises 16 residues. Germline values: CDR1 SGHKS, CDR2 YYEKEE (reference sequence). The DNA for the CDR3 is TGTGCCAGCAGCTCCCTCACAGGGCTACCGGGGGAGACCCAGTACTTC. Translation: CASSSLTGLPGETQYF.

V usage is TRBV7-8 and J usage is TRBJ2-3; TRBD2 agrees at 7 bases. V gave up 0 bases and J gave up 6 bases; unmatched junction bases: 9. The CDR3 runs 16 residues. Per the germline V gene, CDR1 is SGHVS and CDR2 is FQNEAQ. The CDR3 reads CASSLAVRGELDTQYF. The CDR3, as DNA: TGTGCCAGCAGCTTAGCTGTCCGGGGGGAGTTGGATACGCAGTATTTT.

The sample holds a few counts of this clonotype. The chain combines TRBV5-1 with TRBJ2-3, with TRBD1 as a possible D gene (6 bases). CDR3 size: 15 residues. Trimming removed 5 bases at V and 2 bases at J, with 15 bases between. CDR1 SGHRS and CDR2 YFSETQ come from the germline V gene. The CDR3 DNA sequence: TGCGCCAGCAGTAATGCCGGGACAACCACAGATACGCAGTATTTT. Residues: CASSNAGTTTDTQYF.

This clonotype showed up just a few times. This chain uses TRBV2 with TRBJ2-5; D perhaps matches TRBD1 (5 bases). From germline, CDR1 is SNHLY and CDR2 FYNNEI. The CDR3 is 13 amino acids. Deletions cut 5 bases from V and 1 base from J, with 8 bases between. The CDR3 DNA sequence: TGTGCCAGCAGTAGACAGACCCAAGAGACCCAGTACTTC. It encodes CASSRQTQETQYF. Variable domain in full (rest from reference TRBV2 and TRBJ2-5): EPEVTQTPSHQVTQMGQEVILRCVPISNHLYFYWYRQILGQKVEFLVSFYNNEISEKSEIFDDQFSVERPDGSNFTLKIRSTKLEDSAMYFCASSRQTQETQYFGPGTRLLVL.

The rearrangement joins TRBV18 to TRBJ2-3; tentatively, D is TRBD1 (5 bases). The CDR3 contains 14 residues. In germline, CDR1 is KGHSH, CDR2 LQKENI. Trimming left V 1 base short and J 6 bases short, with 11 bases between. The CDR3 DNA reads as TGTGCCAGCTCACCACTGGGGCCCCCGGATACGCAGTATTTT. Translated, it gives CASSPLGPPDTQYF.

The table lists this clonotype with a few counts. Here the CDR3 DNA reads TGCGCCAGCAGCTTGGGCGTGGGAAGCGGGGGTGAGGATGAGCAGTTCTTC. Translation gives CASSLGVGSGGEDEQFF. V gene TRBV5-1 combines with J gene TRBJ2-1; 8 bases align to TRBD2. Per germline, CDR1 SGHRS and CDR2 YFSETQ. V dropped 0 bases and J dropped 8; count of bases not matched to a gene: 13. The CDR3 has 17 residues.

The rearrangement links TRBV4-2 to TRBJ2-1; the D is unclear. The germline CDR1 and CDR2 sequences are LGHNA and YNFKEQ. CDR3 size: 16 residues. The V end lost 3 bases, the J end lost 0 bases, and 12 bases lay between the germline ends. Written as DNA, the CDR3 is TGTGCCAGCAGCCATGGTCAGCGCGGCTCCTACAATGAGCAGTTCTTC. As protein: CASSHGQRGSYNEQFF.

The sample holds a few counts of this clonotype. The CDR3 bases are TGCGCCAGCAACGGACGAACGGGGGAAAAACTGTTTTTT. Residues: CASNGRTGEKLFF. The rearrangement links TRBV10-1 to TRBJ1-4; no definite D call. This CDR3 spans 13 amino acids. The V gene lost 7 bases and the J gene lost 8 bases, with 14 bases spanning the gap. The germline gives CDR1 WNHNN, CDR2 SYGVQD (reference sequence).

There are a few counts of this clonotype. The J gene is TRBJ1-2, the V gene TRBV29-1; 7 nucleotides line up with TRBD1. Germline V CDR1 and CDR2: SQVTM, ANQGSEA. V lost 7 bases to trimming and J lost 4 bases; unmatched junction nucleotides: 6. This CDR3 has 12 amino acids. The CDR3 DNA reads as TGCAGCGGGAAGACAGGGCTCTATGGCTACACCTTC. Protein product: CSGKTGLYGYTF. The variable domain in full, with the rest retrieved from reference TRBV29-1 and TRBJ1-2, is SAVISQKPSRDICQRGTSLTIQCQVDSQVTMMFWYRQQPGQSLTLIATANQGSEATYESGFVIDKFPISRPNLTFSTLTVSNMSPEDSSIYLCSGKTGLYGYTFGSGTRLTVV.

CDR3 nucleotide sequence: TGTGCCAGCAGTTACTCCCCACGACTAGCGGGGGGCGGTGAGACCCAGTACTTC. Translating gives CASSYSPRLAGGGETQYF. The rearrangement links TRBV6-5 to TRBJ2-5; 13 bases align to TRBD2. V dropped 0 bases and J dropped 5; count of bases not matched to a gene: 9. The germline CDR1 and CDR2 sequences are MNHEY and SVGAGI. The CDR3 totals 18 residues.

This clonotype has more than one count but fewer than ten. The V gene is TRBV21-1, the J gene TRBJ1-5; TRBD1, the table's D call, lacks a check against the DNA. TRBV21-1 counts as a pseudogene. There are 20 residues in the CDR3. For the CDR3, the DNA is TGTGCCAGCAGCAAATGTAGAGGGGGCCCCCGGTTTCGCGAAAATCAGCCCCAGCATTTT. Encoded protein: CASSKCRGGPRFRENQPQHF.

There are a few counts of this clonotype. The chain uses TRBV29-1 and TRBJ2-7; no clear D. Trimming removed 2 bases at V and 2 bases at J, with 7 bases between. The CDR3 runs 12 residues. CDR1 is SQVTM and CDR2 is ANQGSEA in the germline V gene. CDR3 sequence (DNA): TGCAGCGTTGAAAACTCTCCCTACGAGCAGTACTTC. Its protein product is CSVENSPYEQYF.

The table lists this clonotype with a few counts. The chain couples TRBV6-6 to TRBJ2-3; 7 positions agree with TRBD2. This CDR3 comprises 15 residues. Germline V lookup: CDR1 MNHNY, CDR2 SVGAGI (reference sequence). The trim removed 8 bases at V and 0 bases at J, leaving 8 bases unmatched. CDR3 in amino acids: CASATSSTSTDTQYF. DNA for the CDR3: TGTGCCAGCGCGACTAGCTCGACTAGCACAGATACGCAGTATTTT.

This clonotype was counted only a few times. The chain joins TRBV20-1 to TRBJ1-5; D ambiguous. Germline V gene data show CDR1 as DFQATT and CDR2 as SNEGSKA (reference sequence). Between the trimmed V and J ends, which lost 0 bases and 5 bases, there was a span of 14 bases. The CDR3 spans 15 residues. As DNA, the CDR3 is TGCAGTGCTAGAGATCCTGGGCTCCATGATCAGCCCCAGCATTTT. It yields the protein CSARDPGLHDQPQHF.

This clonotype was seen more than once but under ten times. The chain couples TRBV7-2 to TRBJ2-5, with 9 bases fitting TRBD2. Germline CDR1 is SGHTA and CDR2 is FQGNSA. The CDR3 has 15 residues. V was clipped by 5 bases and J by 4 bases; unmatched bases: 8. CDR3: CASSIVAGAAETQYF. The CDR3 DNA follows: TGTGCCAGCAGCATCGTAGCGGGGGCTGCAGAGACCCAGTACTTC.

This chain uses TRBV5-1 with TRBJ2-5, with D tentatively TRBD1 (6 bases). Germline CDR1 is SGHRS and CDR2 is YFSETQ. Trimming took 4 bases from V and 2 from J, leaving 15 bases between them. The CDR3 totals 15 residues. The CDR3 sequence: CASSNPTGGQETQYF. The CDR3 nucleotides read TGCGCCAGCAGCAATCCGACAGGCGGTCAAGAGACCCAGTACTTC.

V is TRBV6-5 and J is TRBJ2-7, with D unresolved. V shed 6 bases and J shed 0 bases, with 15 bases lying between them. CDR3 length equals 15 residues. Germline assignment: CDR1 MNHEY and CDR2 SVGAGI. DNA for the CDR3: TGTGCCAGCAGACCTACAGCTCTCTACTCCTACGAGCAGTACTTC. Translating it yields CASRPTALYSYEQYF.

This clonotype appeared once. J is TRBJ2-5 and V is TRBV6-5, with TRBD1 matching over 9 bases. Germline CDR1 MNHEY, CDR2 SVGAGI. This CDR3 contains 16 residues. Unmatched junction bases numbered 8, after V lost 2 bases and J lost 4 bases. Here the CDR3 DNA reads TGTGCCAGCAGTTACAGCACAGGGGGCTTCAGAGAGACCCAGTACTTC. Translation gives CASSYSTGGFRETQYF.

This clonotype was observed a handful of times. The chain is built from TRBV4-1 and TRBJ1-2; D remains unclear. Germline lookup yields CDR1 MGHRA and CDR2 YSYEKL. This CDR3 contains 15 residues. Trimming removed 1 base from V and 4 bases from J, with 13 bases in between. Written as DNA, the CDR3 is TGCGCCAGCAGCCAAGTTCTCAGGCCGGGCTATGGCTACACCTTC. Its protein is CASSQVLRPGYGYTF.

This clonotype came up a few times. The chain joins TRBV14 to TRBJ2-7, with TRBD2 matching 12 bases. The DNA matches TRBJ2-5 better at its end, which makes the J call doubtful. Germline V gives CDR1 SGHDN, CDR2 FVKESK. This CDR3 comprises 13 residues. The chain's CDR3 is CASSRTSGMTQYF. Written as DNA, the CDR3 is TGTGCCAGCAGCCGGACTAGCGGGATGACCCAGTACTTC.

The J gene is TRBJ2-3, the V gene TRBV15; D is unresolved. Germline V gene sequence: CDR1 LNHNV, CDR2 YYDKDF (reference sequence). V lost 0 bases to trimming and J lost 1 base, with 20 bases between them. This CDR3 contains 19 residues. CDR3 region: CATSRDPLLLVDGTDTQYF. The CDR3 DNA sequence: TGTGCCACCAGCAGAGATCCACTGTTATTAGTGGACGGCACAGATACGCAGTATTTT. Full variable domain (outside the CDR3, taken from reference TRBV15 and TRBJ2-3): DAMVIQNPRYQVTQFGKPVTLSCSQTLNHNVMYWYQQKSSQAPKLLFHYYDKDFNNEADTPDNFQSRRPNTSFCFLDIRSPGLGDTAMYLCATSRDPLLLVDGTDTQYFGPGTRLTVL.

This clonotype was seen a few times. V gene TRBV5-1 combines with J gene TRBJ2-5; D tentatively fits TRBD1 or TRBD2 (7 bases each). Germline V gives CDR1 SGHRS, CDR2 YFSETQ. V was cut by 4 bases and J by 5 bases, with 15 bases left in between. CDR3 length equals 14 residues. The CDR3 DNA follows: TGCGCCAGCAGCCATGGGACAGCGGGGGAGACCCAGTACTTC. Its protein is CASSHGTAGETQYF. Drawing the rest from reference TRBV5-1 and TRBJ2-5, the complete variable domain is KAGVTQTPRYLIKTRGQQVTLSCSPISGHRSVSWYQQTPGQGLQFLFEYFSETQRNKGNFPGRFSGRQFSNSRSEMNVSTLELGDSALYLCASSHGTAGETQYFGPGTRLLVL.

This clonotype was counted between two and nine times. The chain is built from TRBV20-1 and TRBJ1-4, with D possibly matching TRBD1 (6 bases). Trimming stripped 3 bases from V and 6 bases from J, with 20 bases between. Germline CDR1 reads DFQATT; CDR2 reads SNEGSKA (reference sequence). The CDR3 covers 16 residues. The chain's CDR3 is CSASSTGLGPDEKLFF. The CDR3 DNA reads as TGCAGTGCTAGCTCGACAGGTCTGGGTCCCGATGAAAAACTGTTTTTT.

The chain couples TRBV29-1 to TRBJ2-7; D could derive from TRBD1 or TRBD2 (5 bases each). This CDR3 is 12 amino acids long. The V end lost 6 bases, the J end lost 7 bases, and 16 bases lay between the germline ends. The germline gives CDR1 SQVTM, CDR2 ANQGSEA. The CDR3 loop is CSVRDPMGEQYF. Written as DNA, the CDR3 is TGCAGCGTCCGGGACCCCATGGGGGAGCAGTACTTC.

This clonotype was seen ten or more times. The rearrangement links TRBV5-5 to TRBJ2-5; a weak D match, TRBD2 (5 bases). This CDR3 region has 14 residues. Germline V CDR1 and CDR2: SGHKS, YYEKEE (reference sequence). Deletions cut 4 bases from V and 7 bases from J, with 17 bases between. The CDR3 here is CASSPRPLATTQYF. In DNA, the CDR3 is TGTGCCAGCAGCCCCCGTCCCCTAGCTACGACCCAGTACTTC.

CDR3 protein: CASSQDLVNEQFF. The CDR3 DNA reads TGTGCCAGCAGCCAAGATTTGGTGAATGAGCAGTTCTTC. The V gene is TRBV3-1, the J gene TRBJ2-1; D gene ambiguous. Germline lookup yields CDR1 LGHDT and CDR2 YNNKEL (reference sequence). CDR3 size: 13 residues. V lost 0 bases to trimming and J lost 7 bases, with 7 bases between them.